The clone carrying this T cell receptor (beta chain) appeared many times. Its antigen is currently unknown. These data belong to a study of T cells after yellow fever vaccination. Study observations and caveats: Most clones from primary vaccination were detected again post-booster (roughly 96% CD4, about 88% CD8).

TCRdb ran MiXCR on the 5' RACE reads and lists one entry per CDR3 protein. The sample lists 50,000 or so distinct CDR3 sequences; approximately 7% were seen once. The CDR3 spans 14 residues. CDR1 SGHVS and CDR2 FNYEAQ come from the germline V gene. V was shortened by 5 bases and J by 10 bases, with 20 bases between the two germline ends. Sequenced here: CD8+ T cells sorted from PBMCs, sampled on the day of the first yellow fever vaccination. The V call is TRBV7-6, the J call TRBJ1-1; weak D call: TRBD1 (6 bases). This TCR was sampled from a man younger than 35 who received the YFV17D yellow fever vaccine. CDR3 sequence (DNA): TGTGCCAGCAGCCCAAGTGGGGGCCCGGAGCCAGCTTTCTTT. Amino acid sequence: CASSPSGGPEPAFF.